This T cell receptor beta chain is from a study of OX40 agonist ivuxolimab in advanced cancers. Study as a whole: The dose of intravenous ivuxolimab that patients received every 2 weeks ranged from 0.01 to 10 mg/kg. General observations from the study: It was not determined which antigens were specifically recognized by the peripheral T cells that had undergone clonal expansion. More expanded clones were found, on average, in CD8+ than in CD4+ T cells.

The repertoire was sequenced with immunoSEQ multiplex PCR; TCRdb's copy has only in-frame clones and lacks some. The table records roughly 93,000 clones, 92% of them present only once. V shed 2 bases and J 6 bases; nucleotides not matched to a gene: 11. The germline V gene encodes CDR1 MDHEN and CDR2 SYDVKM. The CDR3 spans 17 residues. About this clone itself: Its antigen is undetermined.

The chain joins TRBV28 to TRBJ2-7; 12 bases line up with TRBD2. The source is an adult with an advanced solid tumor such as melanoma, head and neck, liver or kidney cancer. Sequencing used CD4+ or CD8+ T cells sorted from blood, obtained in a trial of the OX40 agonist ivuxolimab. Here the CDR3 DNA reads TGTGCCAGCAGTTTACCCTCTGGACTAGCGGGGACTTCCGAGCAGTACTTC. Its translation: CASSLPSGLAGTSEQYF. The full variable domain, its missing parts supplied by reference TRBV28 and TRBJ2-7, is DVKVTQSSRYLVKRTGEKVFLECVQDMDHENMFWYRQDPGLGLRLIYFSYDVKMKEKGDIPEGYSVSREKKERFSLILESASTNQTSMYLCASSLPSGLAGTSEQYFGPGTRLTVT.